This T cell receptor (beta chain) is drawn from a study of cytomegalovirus exposure and HLA in healthy donors. This clone was recorded a few times. Primers included in the PCR were 60 Vbeta and 13 Jbeta primers. Profiled with immunoSEQ multiplex PCR; TCRdb holds only in-frame clones, not every one. The data show around 110,000 clones, around three quarters seen once. Germline V gives CDR1 SGHTA, CDR2 FQGNSA. The CDR3 sequence is 17 residues long. The trim removed 5 bases at V and 4 bases at J, leaving 13 bases unmatched. Source material: PBMCs. The chain combines TRBV7-2 with TRBJ2-1; 8 positions agree with TRBD2. This TCR was sampled from a man aged 30 to 45 in good health and CMV-seropositive. CDR3 protein: CASSAETLLAVYNEQFF. The CDR3 coding sequence is TGTGCCAGCAGCGCGGAGACCCTACTAGCGGTATACAATGAGCAGTTCTTC.